The 14 T cell receptor beta chains below all came from one sample that was sequenced in a study of blood T cell repertoires in COVID-19 (dated by TCRdb to the early 2020s). The library came from the immunoSEQ multiplex PCR assay. In its TCRdb copy, this immuneACCESS table keeps in-frame sequences only and misses some clones. Where compared with another copy, unresolved V genes explain less than half of these, and the others have no known cause. For this sample there are around 150,000 clones; about nine tenths appear just once. The ten most abundant clones make up over 3.5% of the sample. Sequencing was carried out using peripheral blood. The receptors derive from a woman in her sixties with active or convalescent COVID-19.

This chain links TRBV18 with TRBJ1-2, with TRBD1 matching over 9 bases. The junction had 6 bases not matched to a gene; V was cut back by 2 bases and J by 2 bases. In germline, CDR1 is KGHSH, CDR2 LQKENI. The CDR3 has 16 amino acids. In DNA form, the CDR3 reads TGTGCCAGCTCACCAGAGGGACAGGGTGGCAACTATGGCTACACCTTC. This encodes CASSPEGQGGNYGYTF. Looking up the rest from reference TRBV18 and TRBJ1-2 gives the full variable domain: NAGVMQNPRHLVRRRGQEARLRCSPMKGHSHVYWYRQLPEEGLKFMVYLQKENIIDESGMPKERFSAEFPKEGPSILRIQQVVRGDSAAYFCASSPEGQGGNYGYTFGSGTRLTVV.

The V and J genes are TRBV11-2 and TRBJ2-1; TRBD2 matches 12 bases. Germline V gene sequence: CDR1 SGHAT, CDR2 FQNNGV. The length of the CDR3 is 16 residues. Trimming took 5 bases from V and 3 from J; bases not matched to a gene: 5. The CDR3 bases are TGTGCCAGCAGCGGCCGACTAGCGGGGGACTACAATGAGCAGTTCTTC. This sequence encodes CASSGRLAGDYNEQFF.

This clone was seen only a few times. The chain is built from TRBV19 and TRBJ1-2; 7 nucleotides line up with TRBD1. The CDR3 runs to 14 residues. V dropped 6 bases and J dropped 4; count of bases not matched to a gene: 8. Germline V gene lookup returns CDR1 LNHDA and CDR2 SQIVND (reference sequence). DNA for the CDR3: TGTGCCAGTAGGCGGGACAGTTTGTCCTATGGCTACACCTTC. It encodes CASRRDSLSYGYTF.

For the CDR3, the DNA is TGTGCTAGGAATCATTTCAGGGGGAGGAACACTGAAGCTTTCTTT. Encoded protein: CARNHFRGRNTEAFF. The V call is TRBV7-7, the J call TRBJ1-1; TRBD1 aligns across 7 bases. Germline V gives CDR1 SSHAT, CDR2 FNYEAQ (reference sequence). The CDR3 covers 15 residues.

The chain joins TRBV10-3 to TRBJ1-2; D not resolved. The CDR3 is 11 amino acids. The ends were cut back, 4 bases at V and 3 bases at J, with 3 bases in the middle. Germline V lookup: CDR1 ENHRY, CDR2 SYGVKD. This CDR3 reads CAISADYGYTF. The CDR3 coding sequence is TGTGCCATCAGTGCAGACTATGGCTACACCTTC.

The V and J genes are TRBV19 and TRBJ1-5; 11 bases align to TRBD1. Germline CDR1 and CDR2: LNHDA and SQIVND (reference sequence). The CDR3 covers 16 residues. The junction had 7 bases not matched to a gene; V was cut back by 4 bases and J by 5 bases. For the CDR3, the DNA is TGTGCCAGTAGTACCCGAGGGACAGGGGGTGATCAGCCCCAGCATTTT. Translating gives CASSTRGTGGDQPQHF.

The chain employs TRBV4-1 and TRBJ2-3; TRBD1 matches 9 bases. The CDR3 consists of 16 residues. Germline V gene sequence: CDR1 MGHRA, CDR2 YSYEKL. V shed 2 bases and J 6 bases; nucleotides not matched to a gene: 9. The CDR3 here is CASSQPGTGKRDTQYF. The CDR3 coding sequence is TGCGCCAGCAGCCAACCCGGGACAGGGAAGCGGGATACGCAGTATTTT.

The chain employs TRBV19 and TRBJ1-4, with D tentatively TRBD1 (6 bases). The germline CDR1 and CDR2 sequences are LNHDA and SQIVND (reference sequence). Trimming removed 10 bases from V and 3 bases from J, with 12 bases in between. There are 13 residues in the CDR3. The CDR3 reads CATQGRANEKLFF. The CDR3 nucleotides read TGTGCCACCCAGGGGCGGGCTAATGAAAAACTGTTTTTT.

J is TRBJ1-2 and V is TRBV7-9, with D possibly matching TRBD1 (6 bases). CDR1 is SEHNR, CDR2 FQNEAQ, per germline (reference sequence). The CDR3 consists of 14 residues. V was cut by 4 bases and J by 5 bases, with 14 bases left in between. CDR3 bases: TGTGCCAGCAGCTCCTTGGGAACAGGGTATGGCTACACCTTC. Its translation is CASSSLGTGYGYTF.

The chain uses TRBV5-6 and TRBJ1-1; 10 bases map to TRBD1. J gave up 0 bases and V 4 bases, and 15 bases lay outside the gene matches. The V gene's germline CDR1 is SGHDT and CDR2 YYEEEE. The CDR3 has 19 residues. The CDR3 DNA is TGTGCCAGCAGCCCTACTGGGGGAGGACAGGGGGTAATGAACACTGAAGCTTTCTTT. Amino acid sequence: CASSPTGGGQGVMNTEAFF.

The genes are TRBV19 and TRBJ2-3; D is possibly TRBD2 (5 bases). The V end lost 5 bases, the J end lost 2 bases, and 8 bases lay between the germline ends. Germline V gene sequence: CDR1 LNHDA, CDR2 SQIVND (reference sequence). There are 13 residues in the CDR3. CDR3 residues: CASSSGYTDTQYF. The CDR3 nucleotides are TGTGCCAGTAGTTCGGGATACACAGATACGCAGTATTTT.

The chain employs TRBV19 and TRBJ1-5; a possible D gene is TRBD1 (6 bases). V lost 3 bases, J lost 3 bases, and 12 bases lay in between. Germline values: CDR1 LNHDA, CDR2 SQIVND (reference sequence). The CDR3 totals 15 residues. DNA of the CDR3: TGTGCCAGTAGTATTCGAGGGGGAGACAATCAGCCCCAGCATTTT. Amino acid sequence: CASSIRGGDNQPQHF.

This rearrangement joins TRBV18 to TRBJ1-4; 7 positions match TRBD1. The J segment lost 1 base and the V segment lost 4 bases, leaving 3 bases of the junction unmatched. The CDR3 is made up of 15 amino acids. Germline CDR1 KGHSH, CDR2 LQKENI. CDR3 residues: CASSLQGRTNEKLFF. The CDR3, as DNA: TGTGCCAGCTCACTACAGGGGCGAACTAATGAAAAACTGTTTTTT.

This sequence joins TRBV4-3 and TRBJ1-6; D is possibly TRBD1 (6 bases). Germline CDR1 LGHNA, CDR2 YSLEER. Trimming removed 0 bases from V and 4 bases from J, with 10 bases in between. The CDR3 spans 16 residues. In DNA, the CDR3 is TGCGCCAGCAGCCAAGACGGGGGGCTGTATAATTCACCCCTCCACTTT. Its protein is CASSQDGGLYNSPLHF.